This T cell receptor beta chain was profiled in a study of naive and memory T cell subsets. The germline gives CDR1 MNHEY, CDR2 SVGEGT. The length of the CDR3 is 16 residues. Trimming took 2 bases from V and 0 from J; bases not matched to a gene: 3. To note about this clonotype: Its antigen remains unidentified.

Study conclusions and caveats: Naive repertoires, especially CD8, held a few larger clonotypes, possibly memory cells re-expressing CD45RA.

An equimolar mix of two oligonucleotides served as the beta constant-region primer for TRBC1 and TRBC2. Four rounds of PCR amplified the ligated cDNA using nested alpha and beta constant-region primers plus SP2. Each CDR3 protein gets one entry after TCRdb re-called the UMI-ligation and nested PCR reads with MiXCR. The sample includes 150,000 or so distinct CDR3 sequences, about 23% of them seen just once. The chain employs TRBV6-2 or TRBV6-3 and TRBJ2-2; 7 nucleotides match TRBD2. Sequenced: naive CD4+ T cells from blood. This clonotype was sampled from a human donor in good health. CDR3 sequence (DNA): TGTGCCAGCAGTTACGTGGCGGGAGCGAACACCGGGGAGCTGTTTTTT. Its protein product is CASSYVAGANTGELFF.